This T cell receptor (beta chain) was sequenced during a study of CD8 T cells in ankylosing spondylitis. This CDR3 spans 16 amino acids. Per germline, CDR1 SGHRS and CDR2 YFSETQ. V was trimmed by 0 bases and J by 6 bases, leaving 15 bases between them. MiXCR, run by TCRdb on the 5' RACE reads, gives a single entry per CDR3 protein. The sample has about 400,000 distinct CDR3 sequences, 20% to 25% seen once. A remark on this clonotype: Its antigen is as yet unknown.

Regarding the study as a whole: Seven to nine highly homologous variants formed a TCR beta motif that appeared characteristic of ankylosing spondylitis blood.

The clonotype originates from a male donor with ankylosing spondylitis. The genes are TRBV5-1 and TRBJ2-2, with TRBD2 as a possible D gene (5 bases). Input material: blood, either unsorted or a sorted T cell fraction (not recorded which). The CDR3 region has the DNA TGCGCCAGCAGCTTGGTTGCCAGCCCCGGGGCCGGGGAGCTGTTTTTT. Translating gives CASSLVASPGAGELFF.